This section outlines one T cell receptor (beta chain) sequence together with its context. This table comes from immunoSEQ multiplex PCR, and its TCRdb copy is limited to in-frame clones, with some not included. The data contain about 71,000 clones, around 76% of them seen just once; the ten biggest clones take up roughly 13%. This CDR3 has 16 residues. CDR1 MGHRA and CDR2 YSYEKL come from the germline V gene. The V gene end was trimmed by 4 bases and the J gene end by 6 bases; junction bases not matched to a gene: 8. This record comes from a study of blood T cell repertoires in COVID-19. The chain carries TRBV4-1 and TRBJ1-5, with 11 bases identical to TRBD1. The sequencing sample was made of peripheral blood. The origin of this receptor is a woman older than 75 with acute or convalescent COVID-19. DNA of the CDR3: TGCGCCAGCAGCCCAGAGGGGACAGGGGGAATTCAGCCCCAGCATTTT. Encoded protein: CASSPEGTGGIQPQHF.